The 17 T cell receptor beta chains below were found in one sample sequenced in a study of response to subunit inactivated influenza vaccine. TCRdb re-analysed the RT-PCR reads in MiXCR, keeping a single row per CDR3 protein. The data contain about 500,000 distinct CDR3 sequences, approximately 16% of them singletons. The specimen comprised CD4+ T cells sorted from PBMCs, sampled roughly 24 months after vaccination. All receptors derive from a man between 50 and 70 years old who received an inactivated influenza vaccine.

This CDR3 reads CSVEAGPATKQYF. CDR3 DNA sequence: TGCAGCGTTGAAGCGGGACCGGCTACGAAGCAGTACTTC. The rearrangement links TRBV29-1 to TRBJ2-7, with D perhaps being TRBD1 or TRBD2 (5 bases each). Trimming shortened V by 1 base and J by 8 bases, and 15 bases separated the two germline ends. Germline-derived CDR1 and CDR2 are SQVTM and ANQGSEA. This CDR3 spans 13 amino acids.

This chain joins TRBV20-1 and TRBJ1-5, with D hard to call. Trimming cost V 1 base and J 7 bases, with 11 bases left between them. The germline V gene has CDR1 DFQATT and CDR2 SNEGSKA (reference sequence). This CDR3 region has 13 residues. The CDR3 DNA is TGCAGTGCTAGAGGCCAACCGGAGCAGCCCCAGCATTTT. Translated, it gives CSARGQPEQPQHF.

This chain uses TRBV9 with TRBJ2-3; tentative D call: TRBD2 (6 bases). Germline V CDR1 and CDR2: SGDLS, YYNGEE. This CDR3 is built from 16 residues. V was shortened by 3 bases and J by 3 bases, with 17 bases between the two germline ends. CDR3 residues: CASSAEVTSLTDTQYF. The CDR3 DNA is TGTGCCAGCAGCGCCGAAGTGACTAGTTTAACAGATACGCAGTATTTT.

V usage is TRBV5-1 and J usage is TRBJ1-5; possible D gene TRBD1, 5 bases. The CDR3 consists of 15 residues. V was cut by 0 bases and J by 4 bases, with 11 bases left in between. Germline CDR1 reads SGHRS; CDR2 reads YFSETQ. The CDR3 loop is CASSLGGVRNQPQHF. The CDR3 bases are TGCGCCAGCAGCTTGGGAGGGGTTCGGAATCAGCCCCAGCATTTT.

The J gene is TRBJ2-1, the V gene TRBV7-8; 10 bases are shared with TRBD2. The germline V gene encodes CDR1 SGHVS and CDR2 FQNEAQ. The trim removed 8 bases at V and 9 bases at J, leaving 10 bases unmatched. CDR3 size: 14 residues. The CDR3 DNA sequence: TGTGCCAGCGGCAAGCGGGAGGGCCTTGTTGAGCAGTTCTTC. This codes for CASGKREGLVEQFF.

This clonotype was recorded a few times. The chain uses TRBV4-2 and TRBJ2-3; 8 positions match TRBD2. The V segment lost 0 bases and the J segment 0 bases; nucleotides outside the gene matches: 5. The CDR3 is 17 residues long. The V gene's germline CDR1 is LGHNA and CDR2 YNFKEQ. The CDR3 spells CASSQDGGGTSTDTQYF. The CDR3 DNA is TGTGCCAGCAGCCAAGATGGCGGGGGGACTAGCACAGATACGCAGTATTTT.

The chain recombines TRBV7-2 with TRBJ1-1, with D hard to call. There are 15 residues in the CDR3. The germline V gene encodes CDR1 SGHTA and CDR2 FQGNSA. With 5 bases removed from V and 0 bases from J, the gap between germline ends came to 13 bases. The CDR3 DNA is TGTGCCAGCAGCCTCCTGACAAGCCTGAACACTGAAGCTTTCTTT. Its translation: CASSLLTSLNTEAFF.

There are many counts of this clonotype. The chain recombines TRBV12-3 or TRBV12-4 with TRBJ1-2; possible D gene TRBD1, 5 bases. Trimming removed 5 bases at V and 9 bases at J, with 19 bases between. The CDR3 runs to 14 residues. Here the CDR3 reads CASSPGGLPWSYTF. CDR3 coding DNA: TGTGCCAGCAGTCCGGGGGGACTGCCTTGGAGCTACACCTTC.

This clonotype was observed many times. CDR3 sequence (DNA): TGTGCCATCAGCGGTAACAGGGACACCGGGGAGCTGTTTTTT. Residues: CAISGNRDTGELFF. The chain is built from TRBV10-3 and TRBJ2-2; TRBD1 is a possible D gene (6 bases). Trimming took 6 bases from V and 3 from J, leaving 11 bases between them. The CDR3 sequence is 14 residues long. Germline V gene sequence: CDR1 ENHRY, CDR2 SYGVKD.

This clonotype was seen many times. The V call is TRBV20-1, the J call TRBJ2-3; 11 nucleotides agree with TRBD2. CDR1 and CDR2 (germline): DFQATT, SNEGSKA (reference sequence). V was clipped by 2 bases and J by 5 bases; unmatched bases: 12. The CDR3 consists of 17 residues. The CDR3 coding sequence is TGCAGTGCTAGAAATTTTCTAGCGGGGGGCCTTGTAGATACGCAGTATTTT. It codes for CSARNFLAGGLVDTQYF.

V and J are TRBV4-2 and TRBJ2-7; D gene ambiguous. Germline CDR1 reads LGHNA; CDR2 reads YNFKEQ. The ends were cut back, 2 bases at V and 0 bases at J, with 17 bases in the middle. The CDR3 runs to 17 residues. The CDR3 is CASSQSPDQPHSYEQYF. The CDR3 region has the DNA TGTGCCAGCAGCCAAAGTCCGGACCAGCCCCACTCCTACGAGCAGTACTTC.

This clonotype has just a few counts. The chain links TRBV6-2 or TRBV6-3 to TRBJ2-7; D gene ambiguous. The CDR3 sequence is 15 residues long. CDR1 is MNHEY and CDR2 is SVGEGT in the germline V gene. The V and J ends lost 2 bases and 3 bases respectively, with 14 bases between them. CDR3 residues: CASSYTGADDYEQYF. Here the CDR3 DNA reads TGTGCCAGCAGTTACACCGGCGCGGACGACTACGAGCAGTACTTC.

At least ten counts were recorded for this clonotype. The rearrangement joins TRBV12-3 or TRBV12-4 to TRBJ2-1; D is undetermined. The CDR3 length is 12 residues. Trimming cost V 3 bases and J 5 bases, with 5 bases left between them. The CDR3 DNA reads as TGTGCCAGCAGTTTGTTGGACAATGAGCAGTTCTTC. Its protein is CASSLLDNEQFF.

This clonotype occurred a few times. The chain couples TRBV10-3 to TRBJ2-5; a weak D match, TRBD1 (6 bases). The CDR3 length is 14 residues. Between the trimmed V and J ends, which lost 6 bases and 2 bases, there was a span of 13 bases. Germline V gives CDR1 ENHRY, CDR2 SYGVKD. CDR3 DNA sequence: TGTGCCATCAGGCCGACAGGCGATCAAGAGACCCAGTACTTC. Translation gives CAIRPTGDQETQYF.

This clonotype has ten or more counts. The chain recombines TRBV14 with TRBJ2-1; 9 bases align to TRBD2. This CDR3 is built from 14 residues. Germline V lookup: CDR1 SGHDN, CDR2 FVKESK. The trim removed 2 bases at V and 4 bases at J, leaving 0 bases unmatched. The CDR3 is CASSQLAGYNEQFF. CDR3 nucleotide sequence: TGTGCCAGCAGCCAACTAGCGGGGTACAATGAGCAGTTCTTC.

This chain connects TRBV19 to TRBJ1-1; TRBD1 might be the D (5 bases). Trimming shortened V by 6 bases and J by 3 bases, and 11 bases separated the two germline ends. Germline assignment: CDR1 LNHDA and CDR2 SQIVND (reference sequence). The CDR3 has 13 residues. The chain's CDR3 is CASRYDRYTEAFF. As DNA, the CDR3 is TGTGCCAGTAGATACGACAGATACACTGAAGCTTTCTTT.

In this sample, this clonotype turned up many times. The chain has TRBV20-1 and TRBJ2-7; 9 bases align to TRBD2. CDR3 length: 14 residues. Germline V gene lookup returns CDR1 DFQATT and CDR2 SNEGSKA (reference sequence). J gave up 0 bases and V 6 bases, and 6 bases lay outside the gene matches. Here the CDR3 reads CSANSGGFSYEQYF. CDR3 nucleotide sequence: TGCAGTGCCAATAGCGGGGGATTCTCCTACGAGCAGTACTTC.